What follows are 23 T cell receptor beta chains derived from one specimen sequenced in a study of blood T cell repertoires in COVID-19. The table came from immunoSEQ multiplex PCR; TCRdb's copy has only in-frame clones and leaves some out. Here the sample spans roughly 100,000 clones, about 83% being singletons. Sequencing was performed on peripheral blood. These receptor sequences come from a man aged 35-49 years with active or convalescent COVID-19.

The V gene is TRBV5-8, the J gene TRBJ1-6, with D possibly being TRBD1 (6 bases). Germline assignment: CDR1 SGHTS and CDR2 YDEGEE. The CDR3 is made up of 17 amino acids. The V and J ends lost 4 bases and 0 bases respectively, with 14 bases between them. This CDR3 is CASSRGGRSSYNSPLHF. DNA for the CDR3: TGTGCCAGCAGCCGCGGGGGCAGGAGCTCCTATAATTCACCCCTCCACTTT.

This chain uses TRBV30 with TRBJ2-4, with 10 positions matching TRBD1. The length of the CDR3 is 14 residues. Per the germline V gene, CDR1 is GTSNPN and CDR2 is SVGIG (reference sequence). V shed 2 bases, J shed 5 bases, and the junction held 3 bases outside the gene matches. CDR3 sequence reads: CAWSSGTGENIQYF. The CDR3 DNA is TGTGCCTGGAGTTCCGGGACAGGGGAAAACATTCAGTACTTC.

This clone rates as medium-sized. Other DNA variants within this sample encode the same CDR3. The chain recombines TRBV6-2 or TRBV6-3 with TRBJ2-1, with 14 bases matching TRBD2. V shed 2 bases and J 3 bases; nucleotides not matched to a gene: 6. Germline loops: CDR1 MNHEY, CDR2 SVGEGT. The length of the CDR3 is 18 residues. The CDR3 DNA follows: TGTGCCAGCAGTTACCTGGGACTAGCGGGGGTCCTCTACAATGAGCAGTTCTTC. This sequence encodes CASSYLGLAGVLYNEQFF.

The rearrangement links TRBV30 to TRBJ2-6; D remains ambiguous. Germline CDR1 and CDR2: GTSNPN and SVGIG (reference sequence). The ends were cut back, 3 bases at V and 0 bases at J, with 9 bases in the middle. This CDR3 has 15 residues. DNA for the CDR3: TGTGCCTGGAGACAGTTCACCTCTGGGGCCAACGTCCTGACTTTC. Translated: CAWRQFTSGANVLTF.

This chain joins TRBV6-6 and TRBJ1-5; 8 nucleotides line up with TRBD1. Germline-derived CDR1 and CDR2 are MNHNY and SVGAGI (reference sequence). This CDR3 spans 16 amino acids. Trimming removed 2 bases from V and 2 bases from J; junction bases left unmatched: 5. The CDR3 loop is CASSYPMDRGNQPQHF. In DNA form, the CDR3 reads TGTGCCAGCAGTTACCCGATGGACAGGGGCAATCAGCCCCAGCATTTT.

The chain uses TRBV6-4 and TRBJ1-3; 7 bases line up with TRBD1. With 10 bases clipped from V and 1 base from J, the junction kept 7 bases outside the gene matches. There are 14 residues in the CDR3. Germline values: CDR1 MRHNA, CDR2 SNTAGT. The DNA for the CDR3 is TGTGCCACAACCAACAGGGGATCTGGAAACACCATATATTTT. This codes for CATTNRGSGNTIYF.

With regard to this clone: The junction departs from the called germline gene at one end, perhaps through a read error. This chain joins TRBV30 and TRBJ2-1, with 8 positions matching TRBD1. The germline CDR1 and CDR2 sequences are GTSNPN and SVGIG (reference sequence). CDR3 length: 13 amino acids. Here the CDR3 DNA reads TGCACCCAGACCCAGGGGGCGGACAATGAGCAGTTCTTC. Protein: CTQTQGADNEQFF.

The table lists this clone with a count of one. The gene calls are TRBV6-5 and TRBJ2-3; 8 nucleotides match TRBD2. The CDR3 spans 14 residues. CDR1 and CDR2 (germline): MNHEY, SVGAGI. V dropped 6 bases and J dropped 1; count of bases not matched to a gene: 3. The CDR3 DNA sequence: TGTGCCAGCAGGGTCGGGGGGGGCACAGATACGCAGTATTTT. Translation: CASRVGGGTDTQYF.

This clone is a singleton in its sample. One end of the junction varies from germline; a read error may be responsible. V gene TRBV2 combines with J gene TRBJ2-7, with 8 bases lining up with TRBD1. The CDR3 sequence is 11 residues long. Looked up from germline, CDR1 is SNHLY and CDR2 is FYNNEI. The CDR3 sequence: CASSAAGGLDF. The CDR3 DNA is TGTGCCAGCAGTGCGGCAGGGGGCTTAGACTTC.

This chain joins TRBV19 and TRBJ2-6; no clear D gene. The CDR3 consists of 15 residues. V was trimmed by 5 bases and J by 0 bases, leaving 8 bases between them. In germline, CDR1 is LNHDA, CDR2 SQIVND (reference sequence). The CDR3 DNA sequence: TGTGCCAGTAGTCCTCAGAACTCTGGGGCCAACGTCCTGACTTTC. It is translated as CASSPQNSGANVLTF.

In this sample, this clone turned up a few times. V usage is TRBV7-9 and J usage is TRBJ2-7, with a tentative D call TRBD1 (6 bases). CDR1 SEHNR and CDR2 FQNEAQ come from the germline V gene (reference sequence). The CDR3 totals 13 residues. The V end lost 1 base, the J end lost 7 bases, and 11 bases lay between the germline ends. Here the CDR3 reads CASSLGRGGEQYF. The DNA of the CDR3 is TGTGCCAGCAGCTTAGGCAGGGGTGGAGAGCAGTACTTC.

This chain links TRBV5-1 with TRBJ2-2; 11 bases match TRBD1. After removal of 7 bases from V and 3 bases from J, the junction contained 11 bases not matched to a gene. There are 17 residues in the CDR3. Germline assignment: CDR1 SGHRS and CDR2 YFSETQ. The CDR3 bases are TGCGCCAGCCGTACCTCGGGGACAGGGGGGTACACCGGGGAGCTGTTTTTT. It yields the protein CASRTSGTGGYTGELFF.

The chain employs TRBV18 and TRBJ2-3; D might be TRBD2 (7 bases). Per the germline V gene, CDR1 is KGHSH and CDR2 is LQKENI. The CDR3 is 15 amino acids. Trimming cost V 3 bases and J 4 bases, with 14 bases left between them. The CDR3 is CASSPGGGNSDTQYF. The CDR3 coding sequence is TGTGCCAGCTCACCGGGCGGGGGCAATTCAGATACGCAGTATTTT.

This chain connects TRBV6-1 to TRBJ1-3, with D unresolved. CDR1 MNHNS and CDR2 SASEGT come from the germline V gene. Trimming shortened V by 1 base and J by 7 bases, and 14 bases separated the two germline ends. The CDR3 runs 15 residues. In DNA, the CDR3 is TGTGCCAGCAGTGAAGGGTGGGCCCAGACGAACACCATATATTTT. This gives the protein CASSEGWAQTNTIYF.

The rearrangement joins TRBV9 to TRBJ1-1; D possibly corresponds to TRBD1 (5 bases). V was shortened by 4 bases and J by 6 bases, with 22 bases between the two germline ends. Germline V CDR1 and CDR2: SGDLS, YYNGEE. The CDR3 is made up of 16 amino acids. This chain's CDR3 is CASSITPVTAVPEAFF. DNA of the CDR3: TGTGCCAGCAGCATAACCCCGGTGACAGCAGTTCCTGAAGCTTTCTTT.

This clone came up once. This chain joins TRBV5-4 and TRBJ2-5; possible D gene TRBD1, 5 bases. V was clipped by 3 bases and J by 1 base, with 7 bases between them. Germline CDR1 is SGHNT and CDR2 is YYREEE (reference sequence). The CDR3 contains 13 residues. CDR3 loop: CASSWGPQETQYF. DNA for the CDR3: TGTGCCAGCAGCTGGGGCCCCCAAGAGACCCAGTACTTC.

This rearrangement joins TRBV10-3 to TRBJ2-7; 10 bases are shared with TRBD1. Trimming removed 5 bases from V and 7 bases from J; junction bases left unmatched: 17. The length of the CDR3 is 17 residues. Germline-derived CDR1 and CDR2 are ENHRY and SYGVKD. CDR3 coding DNA: TGTGCCATCAGTCAAATCCCAAACATGGACAGGGGGAGGGAGCAGTACTTC. Translated, it gives CAISQIPNMDRGREQYF.

The chain uses TRBV4-3 and TRBJ1-2; perhaps TRBD1 as D (5 bases). The CDR3 contains 16 residues. Germline-derived CDR1 and CDR2 are LGHNA and YSLEER. The V end was cut by 0 bases, the J end by 4 bases, with 15 bases between. The CDR3 DNA is TGCGCCAGCAGCCAAGATCCGCAGGGTGAGGCCTATGGCTACACCTTC. It encodes CASSQDPQGEAYGYTF.

V usage is TRBV6-1 and J usage is TRBJ1-6; 9 bases are a match to TRBD1. V dropped 2 bases and J dropped 13; count of bases not matched to a gene: 6. Germline CDR1 is MNHNS and CDR2 is SASEGT. The CDR3 contains 14 residues. CDR3 region: CASSETGGEDPLHF. For the CDR3, the DNA is TGTGCCAGCAGTGAAACAGGGGGCGAGGATCCCCTCCACTTT.

This clone was recorded only once. CDR3 loop: CASSMGGANTGELFF. CDR3 in DNA: TGTGCCAGTAGTATGGGGGGGGCGAACACCGGGGAGCTGTTTTTT. J is TRBJ2-2 and V is TRBV19, with 7 bases lining up with TRBD2. With 3 bases clipped from V and 0 bases from J, the junction kept 1 base outside the gene matches. CDR3 length: 15 amino acids. CDR1 is LNHDA, CDR2 SQIVND, per germline (reference sequence).

The CDR3 coding sequence is TGTGCCAGCAAAGGACAGGGGGGAGCCAAAAACATTCAGTACTTC. Amino acids: CASKGQGGAKNIQYF. This rearrangement joins TRBV6-6 to TRBJ2-4; 10 bases are shared with TRBD1. Germline trimming cut 7 bases from V and 0 bases from J; bases unmatched to any gene: 3. The CDR3 loop spans 15 amino acids. Germline values: CDR1 MNHNY, CDR2 SVGAGI (reference sequence).

The gene calls are TRBV25-1 and TRBJ1-4; 11 bases line up with TRBD1. The V segment lost 4 bases and the J segment 7 bases; nucleotides outside the gene matches: 14. This CDR3 spans 18 amino acids. CDR1 MGHDK and CDR2 SYGVNS come from the germline V gene. Here the CDR3 DNA reads TGTGCCAGCAGTGGGGTGCCCGGGACAGGGGGTTTTGGTGAAAAACTGTTTTTT. It codes for CASSGVPGTGGFGEKLFF.

V is TRBV6-7 and J is TRBJ1-1, with a possible D match to TRBD1 (5 bases). TRBV6-7 is labeled an ORF, and its function is uncertain. V lost 0 bases to trimming and J lost 4 bases, with 12 bases between them. The CDR3 extends over 15 amino acids. DNA of the CDR3: TGTGCCAGCAGTTACTCTGCGGGGCGTCCCACTGAAGCTTTCTTT. Its translation is CASSYSAGRPTEAFF.